This TCR beta chain was retrieved from a study of identical twins. Each CDR3 protein gets one entry after TCRdb re-called the 5' RACE reads with MiXCR. The data contain about 520,000 distinct CDR3 sequences, 22% of them seen just once; the ten biggest clones take up roughly 0.9%. The CDR3 length is 13 residues. Trimming at V came to 5 bases and at J to 3 bases, leaving 3 bases not matched to a gene. Germline V gene lookup returns CDR1 DFQATT and CDR2 SNEGSKA (reference sequence). The data were also submitted as part of a second study, on T cells expressing NK-cell markers. From that second work: Sorted T-cell subsets CD3+CD56+NKG2C+, CD3+CD56+NKG2C- and CD3+CD56-NKG2C+ were TCR beta-sequenced. The study found dominant NKG2C+ clonotypes at about 1.0-8% of CD8+ T cells in about six donors.

This chain links TRBV20-1 with TRBJ2-1; 8 bases fit TRBD2. Sequencing input: CD4+ T cells sorted from blood. This sequence originates from a woman between 18 and 30 years old in good health. The CDR3 nucleotides are TGCAGTGCTCCCGGGACTAGCTACAATGAGCAGTTCTTC. It yields the protein CSAPGTSYNEQFF.